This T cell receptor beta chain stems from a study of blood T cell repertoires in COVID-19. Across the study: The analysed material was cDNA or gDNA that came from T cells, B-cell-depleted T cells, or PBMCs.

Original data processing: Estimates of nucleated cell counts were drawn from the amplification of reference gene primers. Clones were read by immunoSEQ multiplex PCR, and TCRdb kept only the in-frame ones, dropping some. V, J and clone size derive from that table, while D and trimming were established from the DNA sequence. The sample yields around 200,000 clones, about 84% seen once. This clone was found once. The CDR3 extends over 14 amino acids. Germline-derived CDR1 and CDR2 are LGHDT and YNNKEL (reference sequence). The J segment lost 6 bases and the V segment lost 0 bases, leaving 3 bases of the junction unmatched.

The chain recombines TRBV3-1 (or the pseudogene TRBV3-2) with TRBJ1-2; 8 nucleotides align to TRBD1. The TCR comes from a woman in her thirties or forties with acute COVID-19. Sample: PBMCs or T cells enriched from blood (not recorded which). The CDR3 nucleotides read TGTGCCAGCAGCCAAGAAGACAGGGGCCATGGCTACACCTTC. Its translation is CASSQEDRGHGYTF.